Listed here are 20 T cell receptor beta chains from one sample, sequenced in a study of blood T cell repertoires in COVID-19. TCRdb's copy holds only in-frame clones and misses some; the assay was immunoSEQ multiplex PCR. The data hold around 100,000 clones, with 85% to 90% observed a single time. Sequencing used peripheral blood. Receptors originate from a woman in her fifties or sixties with acute or convalescent COVID-19.

The chain recombines TRBV4-1 with TRBJ1-2, with D perhaps matching TRBD1 (5 bases). Trimming removed 0 bases at V and 7 bases at J, with 9 bases between. The V gene's germline CDR1 is MGHRA and CDR2 YSYEKL. The CDR3 contains 13 residues. The CDR3 coding sequence is TGCGCCAGCAGCCAAGATCGGCAGGGTGGCTACACCTTC. Amino acid sequence: CASSQDRQGGYTF.

This clone has just one count. The chain couples TRBV27 to TRBJ2-3; no clear D gene. This CDR3 is 14 amino acids long. CDR1 and CDR2 from the germline V gene are MNHEY and SMNVEV (reference sequence). V lost 3 bases and J 0 bases, leaving 7 bases between the germline ends. The CDR3 sequence is CASSFSSSTDTQYF. The CDR3 DNA is TGTGCCAGCAGTTTTAGCAGCAGCACAGATACGCAGTATTTT.

The chain carries TRBV7-9 and TRBJ2-3; TRBD2 matches 10 bases. CDR1 is SEHNR and CDR2 is FQNEAQ in the germline V gene (reference sequence). The trim removed 5 bases at V and 4 bases at J, leaving 12 bases unmatched. This CDR3 contains 17 residues. DNA for the CDR3: TGTGCCAGCAGCCTCCGGGCTAGCGGGGGCACCTCAGATACGCAGTATTTT. It encodes CASSLRASGGTSDTQYF. The whole variable domain, filled in from reference TRBV7-9 and TRBJ2-3, reads DTGVSQNPRHKITKRGQNVTFRCDPISEHNRLYWYRQTLGQGPEFLTYFQNEAQLEKSRLLSDRFSAERPKGSFSTLEIQRTEQGDSAMYLCASSLRASGGTSDTQYFGPGTRLTVL.

V and J are TRBV4-3 and TRBJ1-3; D unresolved. The V gene's germline CDR1 is LGHNA and CDR2 YSLEER. Trimming cost V 7 bases and J 4 bases, with 17 bases left between them. The CDR3 is 15 residues long. This CDR3 is CASTPEPRGGNTIYF. The DNA of the CDR3 is TGCGCCAGCACTCCCGAACCCCGAGGGGGAAACACCATATATTTT.

The chain employs TRBV9 and TRBJ1-5, with 12 nucleotides matching TRBD1. V trimming: 4 bases; J trimming: 7 bases; junction bases outside the gene matches: 6. Per germline, CDR1 SGDLS and CDR2 YYNGEE. The CDR3 has 15 residues. The CDR3 DNA sequence: TGTGCCAGCAGCAAGGGGACAGGGGGCTTCCAGCCCCAGCATTTT. Encoded protein: CASSKGTGGFQPQHF.

This chain connects TRBV25-1 to TRBJ1-2, with D tentatively TRBD1 (6 bases). The CDR3 contains 14 residues. V was shortened by 3 bases and J by 0 bases, with 8 bases between the two germline ends. Per germline, CDR1 MGHDK and CDR2 SYGVNS. The CDR3 loop is CASSDGQPNYGYTF. The CDR3 nucleotides are TGTGCCAGCAGTGACGGACAGCCTAACTATGGCTACACCTTC.

The CDR3 here is CASSYGGQGYGYTF. In DNA, the CDR3 is TGTGCCAGCAGTTACGGGGGACAGGGCTATGGCTACACCTTC. This chain links TRBV6-5 with TRBJ1-2; 9 bases are a match to TRBD1. CDR3 length: 14 residues. V lost 2 bases to trimming and J lost 4 bases; unmatched junction nucleotides: 2. Per the germline V gene, CDR1 is MNHEY and CDR2 is SVGAGI.

This chain joins TRBV4-1 and TRBJ2-1; D perhaps matches TRBD2 (5 bases). Germline CDR1 and CDR2: MGHRA and YSYEKL. V lost 2 bases and J 0 bases, leaving 14 bases between the germline ends. This CDR3 spans 17 amino acids. CDR3 protein: CASSQTPPGSSYNEQFF. The CDR3 nucleotides read TGCGCCAGCAGCCAAACTCCGCCGGGGAGCTCCTACAATGAGCAGTTCTTC.

This chain joins TRBV7-6 and TRBJ2-7; 9 positions agree with TRBD1. The germline V gene encodes CDR1 SGHVS and CDR2 FNYEAQ. Trimming took 8 bases from V and 2 from J; bases not matched to a gene: 16. The CDR3 extends over 17 amino acids. The CDR3 loop is CASAPLPQGAVTYEQYF. The CDR3 DNA sequence: TGTGCCAGCGCCCCGCTGCCACAGGGGGCGGTCACCTACGAGCAGTACTTC. The whole variable domain, filled in from reference TRBV7-6 and TRBJ2-7, reads GAGVSQSPRYKVTKRGQDVALRCDPISGHVSLYWYRQALGQGPEFLTYFNYEAQQDKSGLPNDRFSAERPEGSISTLTIQRTEQRDSAMYRCASAPLPQGAVTYEQYFGPGTRLTVT.

The chain carries TRBV4-3 and TRBJ1-1; TRBD1 is a possible D gene (5 bases). Germline CDR1 reads LGHNA; CDR2 reads YSLEER. The CDR3 is made up of 15 amino acids. V was trimmed by 0 bases and J by 0 bases, leaving 8 bases between them. The CDR3 spells CASSQDKGMNTEAFF. Written as DNA, the CDR3 is TGCGCCAGCAGCCAAGATAAGGGGATGAACACTGAAGCTTTCTTT.

This clone was detected only once. The rearrangement links TRBV7-2 to TRBJ2-1; D possibly corresponds to TRBD1 (7 bases). In germline, CDR1 is SGHTA, CDR2 FQGNSA. The V end lost 3 bases, the J end lost 9 bases, and 18 bases lay between the germline ends. The CDR3 extends over 15 amino acids. The CDR3, as DNA: TGTGCCAGCAGCTTTCCGGCAGGGGGAGGCGGTGAGCAGTTCTTC. It yields the protein CASSFPAGGGGEQFF.

The rearrangement uses TRBV10-1 and TRBJ2-5, with D possibly TRBD1 on 5 matching bases. V lost 3 bases, J lost 10 bases, and 18 bases lay in between. This CDR3 comprises 14 residues. Germline CDR1 WNHNN, CDR2 SYGVQD (reference sequence). The CDR3 sequence: CASSDVGLPSFQYF. For the CDR3, the DNA is TGCGCCAGCAGTGACGTGGGGCTCCCATCGTTCCAGTACTTC.

The J gene is TRBJ1-3, the V gene TRBV23-1; 7 nucleotides align to TRBD1. TRBV23-1 is an ORF for which the function is uncertain. The V and J ends lost 4 bases and 0 bases, in that order; junction bases with no gene match: 9. The CDR3 contains 17 residues. The CDR3 is CASSLVVDRTSGNTIYF. The DNA of the CDR3 is TGCGCCAGCAGTCTCGTGGTGGACAGGACCTCTGGAAACACCATATATTTT.

The chain joins TRBV24-1 to TRBJ2-1; 9 bases agree with TRBD1. From germline, CDR1 is KGHDR and CDR2 SFDVKD. Germline trimming cut 9 bases from V and 9 bases from J; bases unmatched to any gene: 14. The CDR3 contains 15 residues. The DNA of the CDR3 is TGTGCCACCGCCGGGACAGGGAAAGCTTACGGTGAGCAGTTCTTC. It specifies CATAGTGKAYGEQFF.

The chain uses TRBV3-1 (or the pseudogene TRBV3-2) and TRBJ2-1, with 7 bases matching TRBD2. This CDR3 comprises 16 residues. Germline trimming cut 2 bases from V and 4 bases from J; bases unmatched to any gene: 8. Germline V lookup: CDR1 LGHDT, CDR2 YNNKEL (reference sequence). This chain's CDR3 is CASSQKWGGIYNEQFF. The CDR3 DNA follows: TGTGCCAGCAGCCAAAAGTGGGGGGGTATTTACAATGAGCAGTTCTTC.

V gene TRBV24-1 combines with J gene TRBJ2-7; 11 bases map to TRBD2. Germline-derived CDR1 and CDR2 are KGHDR and SFDVKD. V gave up 6 bases and J gave up 5 bases; unmatched junction bases: 2. This CDR3 is built from 13 residues. The CDR3 bases are TGTGCCACCAGTACTAGCGGGAGAGACGAGCAGTACTTC. Translated, it gives CATSTSGRDEQYF.

The CDR3 sequence: CASSLSESAYGYTF. CDR3 in DNA: TGCGCCAGCAGCTTGTCGGAGTCCGCCTATGGCTACACCTTC. The J gene is TRBJ1-2, the V gene TRBV5-1; D is unresolved. V shed 1 base and J shed 4 bases, with 11 bases lying between them. The V gene's germline CDR1 is SGHRS and CDR2 YFSETQ. This CDR3 comprises 14 residues.

The chain joins TRBV7-9 to TRBJ2-4; TRBD1 matches at 8 bases. In germline, CDR1 is SEHNR, CDR2 FQNEAQ (reference sequence). V gave up 6 bases and J gave up 1 base; unmatched junction bases: 17. The CDR3 runs 19 residues. CDR3 nucleotides: TGTGCCAGCAGTAATATACTGGATCGGACAGGGACGGCCAAAAACATTCAGTACTTC. Translated: CASSNILDRTGTAKNIQYF. The variable domain in full, completed from reference TRBV7-9 and TRBJ2-4, reads DTGVSQNPRHKITKRGQNVTFRCDPISEHNRLYWYRQTLGQGPEFLTYFQNEAQLEKSRLLSDRFSAERPKGSFSTLEIQRTEQGDSAMYLCASSNILDRTGTAKNIQYFGAGTRLSVL.

In this sample, this clone turned up once. This chain uses TRBV3-1 (or the pseudogene TRBV3-2) with TRBJ1-5; no clear D. CDR1 LGHDT and CDR2 YNNKEL come from the germline V gene (reference sequence). This CDR3 contains 14 residues. Trimming shortened V by 1 base and J by 4 bases, and 8 bases separated the two germline ends. CDR3 protein: CASSQAQLNQPQHF. CDR3 nucleotides: TGTGCCAGCAGCCAAGCACAGCTAAATCAGCCCCAGCATTTT.

The chain uses TRBV7-9 and TRBJ2-1, with TRBD2 identical over 8 bases. CDR3 length equals 14 residues. CDR1 is SEHNR, CDR2 FQNEAQ, per germline (reference sequence). V lost 3 bases, J lost 7 bases, and 5 bases stayed unmatched. The CDR3 region is CASSFGTSRNEQFF. Written as DNA, the CDR3 is TGTGCCAGCAGCTTTGGGACTAGTAGGAATGAGCAGTTCTTC.